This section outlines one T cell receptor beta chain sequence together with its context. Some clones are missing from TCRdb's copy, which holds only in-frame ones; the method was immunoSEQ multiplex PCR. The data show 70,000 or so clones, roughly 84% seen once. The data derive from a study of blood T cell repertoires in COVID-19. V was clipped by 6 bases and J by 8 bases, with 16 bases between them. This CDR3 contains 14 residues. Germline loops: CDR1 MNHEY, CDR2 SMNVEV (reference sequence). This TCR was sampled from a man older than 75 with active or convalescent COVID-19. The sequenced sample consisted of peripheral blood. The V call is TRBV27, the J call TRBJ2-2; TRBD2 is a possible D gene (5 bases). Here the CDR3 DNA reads TGTGCCAGCAGCGGGGTGAGGTACGCAGGGGAGCTGTTTTTT. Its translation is CASSGVRYAGELFF.